This entry features one T cell receptor (beta chain) sequence. The table came from immunoSEQ multiplex PCR; TCRdb's copy has only in-frame clones and leaves some out. The table has 200,000 or so clones, around 84% seen once; the top ten hold 13%. The data were obtained in a study of cytomegalovirus exposure and HLA in healthy donors. The CDR3 totals 15 residues. In germline, CDR1 is SGHRS, CDR2 YFSETQ. Trimming took 2 bases from V and 1 from J; bases not matched to a gene: 5. The chain combines TRBV5-1 with TRBJ2-7; 8 nucleotides line up with TRBD2. Source material: PBMCs. The receptor's source is a woman in her thirties in good health and CMV-seropositive. The CDR3 bases are TGCGCCAGCAGCTTACCAGCGGGAGATTCCTACGAGCAGTACTTC. This sequence encodes CASSLPAGDSYEQYF.